The clone carrying this TCR beta chain has only one observation. Its target is not known. This sample is part of a study of cytomegalovirus exposure and HLA in healthy donors. Broader study findings: Available immune exposure information was restricted to CMV serostatus only. An Asian-associated ancestry cluster reportedly showed fewer N-insertions than the roughly 600-donor mean in a later analysis.

All the people who gave samples were healthy bone marrow donors. A multiplex PCR was run with 60 Vbeta primers and 13 Jbeta primers. Sequencing was performed with immunoSEQ multiplex PCR; in TCRdb, only in-frame clones are kept and a portion is missing. The table includes under 170,000 clones, 55% to 70% detected once. Germline V gives CDR1 SGHTA, CDR2 FQGTGA. CDR3 length: 14 amino acids. With V trimmed by 5 bases and J by 4 bases, 7 bases remained unmatched. The sample taken for sequencing was PBMCs. V usage is TRBV7-3 and J usage is TRBJ2-5; 7 nucleotides align to TRBD2. The TCR comes from an older woman in good health and CMV-seropositive. DNA for the CDR3: TGTGCCAGCAGCGGGAGGGGTCCAGGAGAGACCCAGTACTTC. Protein product: CASSGRGPGETQYF.